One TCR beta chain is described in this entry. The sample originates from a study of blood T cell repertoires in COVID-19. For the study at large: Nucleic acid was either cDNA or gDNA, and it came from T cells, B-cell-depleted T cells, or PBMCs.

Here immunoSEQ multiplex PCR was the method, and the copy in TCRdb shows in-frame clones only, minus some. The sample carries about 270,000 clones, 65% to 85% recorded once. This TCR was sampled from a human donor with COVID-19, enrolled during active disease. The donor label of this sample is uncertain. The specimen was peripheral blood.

CDR3: CASSESGPWTEAFF. CDR3 sequence (DNA): TGTGCCAGCAGTGAATCAGGGCCGTGGACTGAAGCTTTCTTT. J is TRBJ1-1 and V is TRBV2; the D gene is possibly TRBD1 (5 bases). The ends were cut back, 2 bases at V and 5 bases at J, with 12 bases in the middle. The CDR3 spans 14 residues. The germline CDR1 and CDR2 sequences are SNHLY and FYNNEI.